This T cell receptor beta chain comes out of a study of beta chain features in type 1 diabetes. Looking at the study overall: Sorted cells numbering over 95,000,000 were examined across all samples.

A remark on this clone: Its matching antigen is unknown.

Findings and caveats of the study: A pattern of fewer insertions and more deletions at VDJ junctions was seen in type 1 diabetes patients. The study found that naive, central memory and Treg TCRB repertoires appeared more similar in patients than in healthy donors.

V was shortened by 2 bases and J by 5 bases, with 6 bases between the two germline ends. The CDR3 extends over 12 amino acids. Germline assignment: CDR1 MNHEY and CDR2 SVGAGI. What was sequenced were expressed TCRB transcripts, since all of the isolated RNA had been reverse transcribed. Method: immunoSEQ multiplex PCR; TCRdb's copy keeps in-frame clones and lacks some. The sample includes under 300,000 clones, around 7.3% seen only once; the top ten take roughly 0.94%. The sequence derives from a woman younger than 35 in good health. This chain connects TRBV6-5 to TRBJ1-1; D is perhaps TRBD1 (5 bases). Source material: central memory CD4+ T cells from blood. The CDR3, as DNA: TGTGCCAGCAGTTACAAGGGGACTGAAGCTTTCTTT. As protein: CASSYKGTEAFF.